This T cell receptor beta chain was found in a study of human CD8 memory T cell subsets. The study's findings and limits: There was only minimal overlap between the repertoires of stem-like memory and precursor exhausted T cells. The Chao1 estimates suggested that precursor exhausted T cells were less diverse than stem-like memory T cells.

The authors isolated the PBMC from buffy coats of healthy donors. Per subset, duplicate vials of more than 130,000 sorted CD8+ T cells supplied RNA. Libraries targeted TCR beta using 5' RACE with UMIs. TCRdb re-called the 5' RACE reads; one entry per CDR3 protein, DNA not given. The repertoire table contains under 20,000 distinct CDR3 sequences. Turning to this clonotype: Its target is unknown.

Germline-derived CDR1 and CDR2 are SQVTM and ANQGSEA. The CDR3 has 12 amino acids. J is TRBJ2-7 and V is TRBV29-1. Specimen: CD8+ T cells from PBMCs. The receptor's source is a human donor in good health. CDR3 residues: CSVEVLGYEQYF.